The 25 T cell receptor beta chains presented below share a single source sample, sequenced in a study of type 1 regulatory T cells. TCRdb used MiXCR to reprocess the reads, holding one entry per CDR3 protein. The data contain tens of thousands of distinct CDR3 sequences, 62% of them seen just once; the ten biggest clones take up approximately 1.8%. For these receptors, no antigen is known. Sequencing was done on a sample of cultured non-Tr1 T cells, either the whole culture or a sorted T cell fraction (not recorded which). Every receptor here comes from a human donor in good health.

This chain uses TRBV5-5 with TRBJ2-3; D is ambiguous. The CDR3 runs 15 residues. Trimming left V 4 bases short and J 2 bases short, with 14 bases between. Germline CDR1 is SGHKS and CDR2 is YYEKEE (reference sequence). The CDR3 loop is CASSLGPVDTDTQYF. In DNA, the CDR3 is TGTGCCAGCAGCCTCGGGCCTGTGGACACAGATACGCAGTATTTT.

The DNA for the CDR3 is TGTGCCGGCAAGCGGGATGTGGAAGAGACCCAGTACTTC. It encodes CAGKRDVEETQYF. V is TRBV6-2 or TRBV6-3 and J is TRBJ2-5; TRBD2 agrees at 7 bases. CDR3 length equals 13 residues. V shed 11 bases, J shed 3 bases, and the junction held 9 bases outside the gene matches. Per the germline V gene, CDR1 is MNHEY and CDR2 is SVGEGT.

The rearrangement joins TRBV7-2 to TRBJ2-5; 12 nucleotides agree with TRBD2. Per the germline V gene, CDR1 is SGHTA and CDR2 is FQGNSA. J was trimmed by 1 base and V by 4 bases; bases with no gene match: 10. The CDR3 contains 18 residues. CDR3 region: CASSSQRLAGVSQETQYF. CDR3 nucleotide sequence: TGTGCCAGCAGCTCCCAAAGACTAGCGGGGGTTTCCCAAGAGACCCAGTACTTC.

This chain joins TRBV30 and TRBJ2-1; D is unresolved. In germline, CDR1 is GTSNPN, CDR2 SVGIG (reference sequence). The CDR3 length is 10 residues. The CDR3, as DNA: TGTGCTTTGGAAGATACTGAGCAGTTCTTC. Amino acids: CALEDTEQFF.

The chain recombines TRBV7-8 with TRBJ1-1; 7 bases are shared with TRBD1. V shed 6 bases, J shed 3 bases, and the junction held 7 bases outside the gene matches. Germline CDR1 SGHVS, CDR2 FQNEAQ. This CDR3 is 14 amino acids long. CDR3 in DNA: TGTGCCAGCAGGGCCACAGGGGTGGACACTGAAGCTTTCTTT. Amino acid sequence: CASRATGVDTEAFF.

The V gene is TRBV2, the J gene TRBJ2-2, with 9 nucleotides matching TRBD2. This CDR3 spans 14 amino acids. In germline, CDR1 is SNHLY, CDR2 FYNNEI. V lost 8 bases, J lost 1 base, and 2 bases stayed unmatched. The CDR3 sequence is CASGGRGNTGELFF. The CDR3 nucleotides read TGTGCCAGCGGCGGGAGGGGGAACACCGGGGAGCTGTTTTTT.

V gene TRBV10-3 combines with J gene TRBJ2-5; no firm D call. V shed 10 bases and J shed 0 bases, with 9 bases lying between them. This CDR3 is 12 amino acids long. CDR1 and CDR2 from the germline V gene are ENHRY and SYGVKD. The CDR3 spells CATTHNQETQYF. The CDR3 DNA reads TGTGCCACGACACATAACCAAGAGACCCAGTACTTC.

This clonotype was seen only a few times. The chain joins TRBV2 to TRBJ2-1, with 8 bases aligning to TRBD2. CDR1 is SNHLY and CDR2 is FYNNEI in the germline V gene. The ends lost 6 bases at V and 7 bases at J; junction bases unmatched: 2. The CDR3 is 12 amino acids. The CDR3 here is CASRLAGNEQFF. The CDR3 DNA sequence: TGTGCCAGCAGGCTAGCGGGTAATGAGCAGTTCTTC.

The chain links TRBV24-1 to TRBJ2-7; D is possibly TRBD2 (6 bases). Trimming cost V 1 base and J 2 bases, with 17 bases left between them. Per the germline V gene, CDR1 is KGHDR and CDR2 is SFDVKD. The CDR3 length is 17 residues. The CDR3 region is CATSDFWPAGSPYEQYF. In nucleotides, the CDR3 is TGTGCCACCAGTGATTTTTGGCCGGCGGGAAGCCCCTACGAGCAGTACTTC.

This clonotype is a singleton in its sample. This chain links TRBV5-4 with TRBJ2-5; 7 bases agree with TRBD1. V was clipped by 3 bases and J by 5 bases; unmatched bases: 13. CDR3 size: 16 residues. The V gene's germline CDR1 is SGHNT and CDR2 YYREEE (reference sequence). CDR3 in DNA: TGTGCCAGCAGCTCGGAGCCGACAGGGCCTAAGGAGACCCAGTACTTC. Translating it yields CASSSEPTGPKETQYF.

The chain is built from TRBV29-1 and TRBJ1-5; 8 positions agree with TRBD1. Germline lookup yields CDR1 SQVTM and CDR2 ANQGSEA. J lost 7 bases, V lost 4 bases, and 6 bases had no gene match. The CDR3 sequence is 13 residues long. As DNA, the CDR3 is TGCAGCGTTGGGACAGGGAGAAGCCAGCCCCAGCATTTT. Its translation is CSVGTGRSQPQHF.

This clonotype occurred a few times. The rearrangement uses TRBV12-3 or TRBV12-4 and TRBJ2-2; D is possibly TRBD2 (5 bases). The CDR3 is 12 residues long. Trimming removed 7 bases at V and 5 bases at J, with 8 bases between. The CDR3 reads CASTDYTGELFF. DNA of the CDR3: TGTGCCAGCACCGACTATACCGGGGAGCTGTTTTTT.

Only a few counts were recorded for this clonotype. The V gene is TRBV20-1, the J gene TRBJ2-7, with D possibly matching TRBD1 (6 bases). The CDR3 has 14 residues. Trimming took 5 bases from V and 1 from J, leaving 15 bases between them. Germline V gene sequence: CDR1 DFQATT, CDR2 SNEGSKA (reference sequence). The CDR3 region is CSASGTPLSYEQYF. In DNA, the CDR3 is TGCAGTGCTTCCGGGACACCACTTTCCTACGAGCAGTACTTC.

The chain has TRBV20-1 and TRBJ2-1, with TRBD2 identical over 9 bases. This CDR3 comprises 15 residues. Looked up from germline, CDR1 is DFQATT and CDR2 is SNEGSKA (reference sequence). With V trimmed by 6 bases and J by 0 bases, 6 bases remained unmatched. Written as DNA, the CDR3 is TGCAGTGCGGAAAATAGCGGGGGCTCCTACAATGAGCAGTTCTTC. Protein product: CSAENSGGSYNEQFF.

Points on this clonotype: This may be a read error, as it is one base from a much larger clone. The genes are TRBV5-1 and TRBJ2-3; 9 bases align to TRBD2. CDR3 length: 15 amino acids. The germline V gene has CDR1 SGHRS and CDR2 YFSETQ. CDR3 coding DNA: TGCGCCAGCAGCACTGGGACTAGCAGCACAAATACGCAGTATTTT. Amino acid sequence: CASSTGTSSTNTQYF. Together with reference TRBV5-1 and TRBJ2-3, the CDR3 gives the full variable domain: KAGVTQTPRYLIKTRGQQVTLSCSPISGHRSVSWYQQTPGQGLQFLFEYFSETQRNKGNFPGRFSGRQFSNSRSEMNVSTLELGDSALYLCASSTGTSSTNTQYFGPGTRLTVL.

This clonotype has only one observation. The J gene is TRBJ2-3, the V gene TRBV14; D gene uncertain. Germline V gene lookup returns CDR1 SGHDN and CDR2 FVKESK. V lost 1 base and J lost 0, with 8 bases in between. CDR3 length: 15 amino acids. CDR3 sequence reads: CASSQVGVSTDTQYF. The CDR3 nucleotides read TGTGCCAGCAGCCAAGTCGGTGTTAGCACAGATACGCAGTATTTT.

This chain joins TRBV27 and TRBJ2-7; no clear D gene. V dropped 9 bases and J dropped 7 bases, with 16 bases sitting between them. The V gene's germline CDR1 is MNHEY and CDR2 SMNVEV (reference sequence). This CDR3 has 12 residues. CDR3 nucleotide sequence: TGTGCCAGTCAATCCTGCGGAAGGGAGCAGTACTTC. As protein: CASQSCGREQYF.

The genes are TRBV20-1 and TRBJ1-1; 7 bases are a match to TRBD1. From germline, CDR1 is DFQATT and CDR2 SNEGSKA (reference sequence). The CDR3 length is 14 residues. V shed 5 bases, J shed 1 base, and the junction held 7 bases outside the gene matches. The CDR3 sequence: CSARQGSGNTEAFF. The CDR3, as DNA: TGCAGTGCTCGACAGGGTTCGGGGAACACTGAAGCTTTCTTT.

The chain carries TRBV9 and TRBJ2-7; 11 bases are shared with TRBD1. The CDR3 extends over 17 amino acids. With 4 bases clipped from V and 2 bases from J, the junction kept 11 bases outside the gene matches. The V gene's germline CDR1 is SGDLS and CDR2 YYNGEE. CDR3: CASSPFGPGQGAYEQYF. In DNA form, the CDR3 reads TGTGCCAGCAGCCCCTTCGGACCGGGACAGGGGGCCTACGAGCAGTACTTC.

The rearrangement links TRBV18 to TRBJ2-7; 8 bases match TRBD1. With 1 base clipped from V and 3 bases from J, the junction kept 11 bases outside the gene matches. This CDR3 comprises 17 residues. Germline CDR1 KGHSH, CDR2 LQKENI. The CDR3 region is CASSPLTGTGGGYEQYF. CDR3 in DNA: TGTGCCAGCTCACCACTGACTGGGACAGGCGGTGGCTACGAGCAGTACTTC. Full variable domain (missing parts from reference TRBV18 and TRBJ2-7): NAGVMQNPRHLVRRRGQEARLRCSPMKGHSHVYWYRQLPEEGLKFMVYLQKENIIDESGMPKERFSAEFPKEGPSILRIQQVVRGDSAAYFCASSPLTGTGGGYEQYFGPGTRLTVT.

The rearrangement joins TRBV2 to TRBJ2-2; no clear D gene. Germline lookup yields CDR1 SNHLY and CDR2 FYNNEI. V dropped 2 bases and J dropped 5 bases, with 12 bases sitting between them. This CDR3 is 15 amino acids long. The CDR3 is CASSEQTKVTGELFF. The DNA of the CDR3 is TGTGCCAGCAGTGAACAGACCAAAGTAACCGGGGAGCTGTTTTTT.

The chain is built from TRBV5-1 and TRBJ2-7; 10 bases agree with TRBD1. CDR3 size: 16 residues. V gave up 4 bases and J gave up 4 bases; unmatched junction bases: 11. Germline CDR1 SGHRS, CDR2 YFSETQ. CDR3 DNA: TGCGCCAGCAGCCGCGAAGGACAGGGGGTGCAGTACGAGCAGTACTTC. It translates to CASSREGQGVQYEQYF.

This sequence joins TRBV20-1 and TRBJ2-1; 12 bases map to TRBD2. CDR1 and CDR2 (germline): DFQATT, SNEGSKA (reference sequence). CDR3 length equals 16 residues. Unmatched junction bases numbered 11, after V lost 5 bases and J lost 6 bases. The chain's CDR3 is CSASFSQLAGGNEQFF. In DNA form, the CDR3 reads TGCAGTGCTTCCTTTAGCCAACTAGCGGGAGGCAATGAGCAGTTCTTC.

This clonotype was observed a handful of times. The V and J genes are TRBV2 and TRBJ2-3; TRBD2 agrees at 9 bases. V was clipped by 4 bases and J by 7 bases; unmatched bases: 9. This CDR3 is 15 amino acids long. Germline CDR1 and CDR2: SNHLY and FYNNEI. The CDR3 nucleotides are TGTGCCAGCAGTGGTCTGGCGGGAGGGCCATATACGCAGTATTTT. Translated: CASSGLAGGPYTQYF.

V gene TRBV28 combines with J gene TRBJ1-5; possibly TRBD1 for D (6 bases). The CDR3 covers 16 residues. The V gene's germline CDR1 is MDHEN and CDR2 SYDVKM. V was trimmed by 4 bases and J by 6 bases, leaving 19 bases between them. The CDR3 bases are TGTGCCAGCAGTTCGTCCGGGACATGGGGCTTTCAGCCCCAGCATTTT. It encodes CASSSSGTWGFQPQHF. The whole variable domain, filled in from reference TRBV28 and TRBJ1-5, reads DVKVTQSSRYLVKRTGEKVFLECVQDMDHENMFWYRQDPGLGLRLIYFSYDVKMKEKGDIPEGYSVSREKKERFSLILESASTNQTSMYLCASSSSGTWGFQPQHFGDGTRLSIL.